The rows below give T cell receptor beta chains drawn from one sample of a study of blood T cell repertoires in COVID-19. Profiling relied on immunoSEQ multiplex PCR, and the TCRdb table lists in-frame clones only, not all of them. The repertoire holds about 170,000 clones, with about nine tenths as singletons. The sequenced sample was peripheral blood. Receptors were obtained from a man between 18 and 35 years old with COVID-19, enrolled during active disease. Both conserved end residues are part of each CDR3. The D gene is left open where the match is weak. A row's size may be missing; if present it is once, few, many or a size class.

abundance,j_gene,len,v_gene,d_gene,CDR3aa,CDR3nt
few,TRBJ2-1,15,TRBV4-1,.,CASSQPGREHNEQFF,TGCGCCAGCAGCCAGCCGGGACGGGAGCACAATGAGCAGTTCTTC
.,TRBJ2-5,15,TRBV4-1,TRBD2,CASSQLGLAKETQYF,TGCGCCAGCAGCCAACTGGGACTAGCGAAAGAGACCCAGTACTTC
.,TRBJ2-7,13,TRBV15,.,CATSAGVRYEQYF,TGTGCCACCAGCGCAGGGGTTCGCTACGAGCAGTACTTC
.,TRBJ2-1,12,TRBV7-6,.,CASRTTAVEQFF,TGTGCCAGCCGAACAACGGCGGTTGAGCAGTTCTTC
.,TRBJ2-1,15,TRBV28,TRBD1,CASSLSGQGAYEQFF,TGTGCCAGCAGTTTATCGGGGCAGGGGGCGTATGAGCAGTTCTTC
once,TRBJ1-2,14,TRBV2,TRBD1,CASTREDRGYGYTF,TGTGCCAGCACCCGAGAGGACAGGGGTTATGGCTACACCTTC
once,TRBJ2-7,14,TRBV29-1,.,CSVGFGRSSYEQYF,TGCAGCGTTGGATTCGGGAGAAGCTCCTACGAGCAGTACTTC
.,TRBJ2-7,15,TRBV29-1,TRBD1,CSVVDGARGLYEQYF,TGCAGCGTTGTAGATGGGGCCAGGGGGCTTTACGAGCAGTACTTC
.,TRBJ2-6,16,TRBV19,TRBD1,CASYDRGLRGANVLTF,TGTGCCAGTTATGACAGGGGGCTGAGGGGGGCCAACGTCCTGACTTTC
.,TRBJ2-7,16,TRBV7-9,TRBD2,CASSPDSGIPFYEQYF,TGTGCCAGCAGCCCGGATAGCGGGATTCCTTTCTACGAGCAGTACTTC
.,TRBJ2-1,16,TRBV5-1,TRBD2,CASSLVWLAGDNEQFF,TGCGCCAGCAGCTTGGTATGGCTAGCGGGTGACAATGAGCAGTTCTTC
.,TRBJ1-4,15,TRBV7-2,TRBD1,CASSPRQGGHEKLFF,TGTGCCAGCAGCCCCCGACAGGGGGGGCATGAAAAACTGTTTTTT
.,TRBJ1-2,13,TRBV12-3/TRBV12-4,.,CASSFGQGVGYTF,TGTGCCAGCAGTTTTGGGCAAGGCGTTGGCTACACCTTC
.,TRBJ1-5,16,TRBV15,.,CATSRDLQGGDQPQHF,TGTGCCACCAGCAGAGATCTGCAGGGCGGGGATCAGCCCCAGCATTTT
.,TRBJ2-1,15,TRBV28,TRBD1,CASSPDRGRSNEQFF,TGTGCCAGCAGCCCGGACAGGGGTAGGTCCAATGAGCAGTTCTTC
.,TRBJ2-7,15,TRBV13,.,CASSLGGRGSYEQYF,TGTGCCAGCAGCTTAGGGGGCAGGGGCTCCTACGAGCAGTACTTC
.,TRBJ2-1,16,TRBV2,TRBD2,CASSGTRGGTHNEQFF,TGTGCCAGCAGTGGGACTAGGGGAGGGACTCACAATGAGCAGTTCTTC
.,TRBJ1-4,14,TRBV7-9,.,CASSLGLLGEKLLF,TGTGCCAGCAGCTTGGGACTCCTAGGGGAAAAACTGCTTTTT
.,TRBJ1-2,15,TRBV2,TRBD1,CASPGGTGGRYGYTF,TGTGCCAGCCCAGGAGGGACAGGGGGTAGATATGGCTACACCTTC
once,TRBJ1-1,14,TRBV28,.,CASSRGWEDTEAFF,TGTGCCAGCAGTCGGGGTTGGGAGGACACTGAAGCTTTCTTT
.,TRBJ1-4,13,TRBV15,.,CATSVRHNEKLLF,TGTGCCACCAGTGTCAGACATAATGAAAAACTGCTTTTT
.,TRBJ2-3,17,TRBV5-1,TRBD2,CASSLDVAGGYTDTQYF,TGCGCCAGCAGCTTGGACGTAGCGGGAGGGTACACAGATACGCAGTATTTT
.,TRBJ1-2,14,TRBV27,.,CASSFTAGPYGYTF,TGTGCCAGCAGTTTCACCGCAGGGCCCTATGGCTACACCTTC
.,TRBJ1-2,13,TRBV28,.,CASSFAGVGGYTF,TGTGCCAGCAGTTTTGCAGGGGTCGGCGGCTACACCTTC
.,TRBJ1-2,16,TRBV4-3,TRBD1,CASSQDPARGYHGYTF,TGCGCCAGCAGCCAAGATCCCGCCAGGGGGTATCATGGCTACACCTTC
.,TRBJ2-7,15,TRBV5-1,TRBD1,CASSTWTGEGNEQYF,TGCGCCAGCAGCACCTGGACAGGGGAAGGGAACGAGCAGTACTTC
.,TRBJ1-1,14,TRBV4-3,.,CASSQDQGGTEAFF,TGCGCCAGCAGCCAAGACCAGGGAGGAACTGAAGCTTTCTTT
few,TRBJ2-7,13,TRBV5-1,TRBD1,CASSAMTGNEQYF,TGCGCCAGCAGCGCAATGACAGGGAACGAGCAGTACTTC
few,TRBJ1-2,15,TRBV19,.,CASRQSAGFFYGYTF,TGTGCCAGTAGGCAATCGGCAGGGTTCTTTTATGGCTACACCTTC
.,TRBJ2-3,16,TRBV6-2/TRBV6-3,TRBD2,CASSRTSGRRTDTQYF,TGTGCCAGCAGTAGGACTAGCGGGAGAAGGACAGATACGCAGTATTTT
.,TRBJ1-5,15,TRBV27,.,CASSSFPPGGQPQHF,TGTGCCAGCAGTTCGTTTCCTCCGGGGGGTCAGCCCCAGCATTTT
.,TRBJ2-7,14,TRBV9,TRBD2,CASSPHRGVSEQYF,TGTGCCAGCAGCCCCCACCGGGGGGTATCCGAGCAGTACTTC
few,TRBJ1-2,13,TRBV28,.,CASRGFEVYGYTF,TGTGCCAGCAGGGGTTTTGAGGTCTATGGCTACACCTTC
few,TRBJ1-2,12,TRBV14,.,CASSYRNHGYTF,TGTGCCAGCAGCTACAGAAACCATGGCTACACCTTC
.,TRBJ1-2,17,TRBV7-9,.,CASSPGFSFLPVYGYTF,TGTGCCAGCAGCCCCGGGTTCTCGTTCCTTCCCGTCTATGGCTACACCTTC
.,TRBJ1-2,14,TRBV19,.,CASSRTTGAYGYTF,TGTGCCAGTAGTAGGACGACAGGAGCTTATGGCTACACCTTC
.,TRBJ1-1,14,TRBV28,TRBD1,CASSFQGVRAEAFF,TGTGCCAGCAGTTTCCAGGGGGTCCGGGCTGAAGCTTTCTTT
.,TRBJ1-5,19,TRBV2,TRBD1,CASSEAVRGVIVGGEAQHF,TGTGCCAGCAGTGAAGCGGTCAGGGGGGTGATCGTAGGAGGCGAGGCCCAGCATTTT
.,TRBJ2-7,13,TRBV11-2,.,CASSLAPLYEQYF,TGTGCCAGCAGCTTAGCCCCTCTCTACGAGCAGTACTTC
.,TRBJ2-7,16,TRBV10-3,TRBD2,CAIGTSGRARSYEQYF,TGTGCCATAGGGACTAGCGGGAGGGCCCGCTCCTACGAGCAGTACTTC
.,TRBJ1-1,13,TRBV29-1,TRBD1,CSVTTGGNTEAFF,TGCAGCGTCACGACAGGGGGCAACACTGAAGCTTTCTTT
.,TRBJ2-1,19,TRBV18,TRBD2,CASSPGLAVLRFSYNEQFF,TGTGCCAGCTCACCGGGACTAGCGGTACTACGTTTTTCTTACAATGAGCAGTTCTTC
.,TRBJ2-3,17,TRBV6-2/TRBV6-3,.,CASSYSKAGPRTDTQYF,TGTGCCAGCAGTTACTCGAAGGCGGGGCCCCGCACAGATACGCAGTATTTT
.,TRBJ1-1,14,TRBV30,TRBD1,CAWRPGQMNTEAFF,TGTGCCTGGAGACCGGGACAGATGAACACTGAAGCTTTCTTT
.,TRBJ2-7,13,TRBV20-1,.,CSASGREGYEQYF,TGCAGTGCTAGTGGTCGGGAAGGGTACGAGCAGTACTTC
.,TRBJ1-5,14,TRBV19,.,CASSILTGNQPQHF,TGTGCCAGTAGTATTTTAACGGGAAATCAGCCCCAGCATTTT
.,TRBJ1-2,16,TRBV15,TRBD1,CATSSALGQGRYGYTF,TGTGCCACCAGCAGCGCCCTGGGACAGGGAAGGTATGGCTACACCTTC
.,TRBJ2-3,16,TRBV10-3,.,CAITSFSGKSTDTQYF,TGTGCCATCACCTCGTTTAGCGGCAAGAGCACAGATACGCAGTATTTT
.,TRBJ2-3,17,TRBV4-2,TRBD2,CASSPYFWRGISDTQYF,TGTGCCAGCAGCCCCTATTTCTGGCGGGGGATTTCAGATACGCAGTATTTT
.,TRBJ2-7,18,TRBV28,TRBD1,CASSSGTAWKHSSYEQYF,TGTGCCAGCAGTTCCGGGACAGCCTGGAAACATAGCTCCTACGAGCAGTACTTC
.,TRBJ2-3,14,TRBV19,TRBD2,CASSASGSPDTQYF,TGTGCCAGTTCGGCTAGCGGGTCCCCAGATACGCAGTATTTT